The rows below give T cell receptor beta chains drawn from one sample of a study of cytomegalovirus exposure and HLA in healthy donors. The table came from immunoSEQ multiplex PCR; TCRdb's copy has only in-frame clones and leaves some out. The sample carries roughly 200,000 clones, around three quarters recorded once. The sample comprised PBMCs. The receptors here all came from a woman in her twenties or thirties in good health and CMV-seropositive. The conserved cysteine and the conserved F or W are not part of the CDR3 here. The order of the fields is J gene, V gene, clone size, CDR3 protein. A row's size may be missing; if present it is once, few, many or a size class.

j_gene: TRBJ2-1
v_gene: TRBV7-6
abundance: few
CDR3aa: ASSLGRGWEQF

j_gene: TRBJ1-5
v_gene: TRBV11-2
abundance: .
CDR3aa: ASSHNRGVGQPQH

j_gene: TRBJ2-7
v_gene: TRBV27
abundance: few
CDR3aa: ASSNTVHYEQY

j_gene: TRBJ2-3
v_gene: TRBV7-8
abundance: .
CDR3aa: ASSTLAGGPEDTQY

j_gene: TRBJ1-5
v_gene: TRBV13
abundance: .
CDR3aa: ASSLGGNNQPQH

j_gene: TRBJ2-1
v_gene: TRBV10-3
abundance: .
CDR3aa: AISPQTSGRGVSEQF

j_gene: TRBJ2-3
v_gene: TRBV6-6
abundance: .
CDR3aa: ASSPDGKSTDTQY

j_gene: TRBJ2-2
v_gene: TRBV2
abundance: few
CDR3aa: ASTGLAVNTGELF

j_gene: TRBJ2-7
v_gene: TRBV18
abundance: once
CDR3aa: ASSPAQVPYEQY

j_gene: TRBJ2-5
v_gene: TRBV29-1
abundance: .
CDR3aa: SGLTGPPETQY

j_gene: TRBJ1-5
v_gene: TRBV10-2
abundance: .
CDR3aa: ASSESARVNQPQH

j_gene: TRBJ2-7
v_gene: TRBV27
abundance: .
CDR3aa: ASLLGAHEQY

j_gene: TRBJ1-1
v_gene: TRBV30
abundance: .
CDR3aa: AWIGDFTEAF

j_gene: TRBJ1-1
v_gene: TRBV9
abundance: .
CDR3aa: ASSVGWTGANTEAF

j_gene: TRBJ1-5
v_gene: TRBV7-2
abundance: .
CDR3aa: ASSSQGLSNQPQH

j_gene: TRBJ1-2
v_gene: TRBV4-3
abundance: few
CDR3aa: ASSQGAYGYT

j_gene: TRBJ1-3
v_gene: TRBV11-2
abundance: .
CDR3aa: ASSLGGHSGNTIY

j_gene: TRBJ1-3
v_gene: TRBV6-1
abundance: .
CDR3aa: ASSSGQGTGNTIY

j_gene: TRBJ2-5
v_gene: TRBV7-9
abundance: .
CDR3aa: ASSLAGDSQETQY

j_gene: TRBJ2-7
v_gene: TRBV6-5
abundance: .
CDR3aa: ASSLGQGVPYEQY

j_gene: TRBJ2-1
v_gene: TRBV9
abundance: .
CDR3aa: ASSLLSVSGSGNEQF

j_gene: TRBJ1-1
v_gene: TRBV10-3
abundance: .
CDR3aa: AWGGNTEAF

j_gene: TRBJ2-3
v_gene: TRBV4-3
abundance: .
CDR3aa: ASSQDLYSSTDTQY

j_gene: TRBJ1-2
v_gene: TRBV10-2
abundance: .
CDR3aa: ASFFGEAGYT

j_gene: TRBJ2-1
v_gene: TRBV9
abundance: .
CDR3aa: ASSVGLAGSSSYNEQF

j_gene: TRBJ2-1
v_gene: TRBV6-1
abundance: .
CDR3aa: ASSDGPRSF

j_gene: TRBJ2-3
v_gene: TRBV7-8
abundance: .
CDR3aa: ASSLLAGEGTDTQY

j_gene: TRBJ2-3
v_gene: TRBV15
abundance: .
CDR3aa: ATSEGPRLAGDTQY